This T cell receptor (beta chain) was sequenced during a study of STAT5B mutations in CD4+ large granular lymphocyte leukemia. Sequencing was performed with immunoSEQ multiplex PCR; in TCRdb, only in-frame clones are kept and a portion is missing. The sample has about 30,000 clones; roughly 80% are singletons. The CDR3 runs 14 residues. Trimming took 4 bases from V and 8 from J; bases not matched to a gene: 8. The V gene's germline CDR1 is SNHLY and CDR2 FYNNEI. This TCR was recovered from a human donor in good health. The genes are TRBV2 and TRBJ2-1; TRBD2 matches at 7 bases. Sequencing was carried out using CD4+ T cells from blood buffy coats. As DNA, the CDR3 is TGTGCCAGCAGTGCCCCACTAGCGATTGATGAGCAGTTCTTC. Residues: CASSAPLAIDEQFF.